This T cell receptor beta chain derives from a study of blood T cell repertoires in COVID-19. Produced via immunoSEQ multiplex PCR; TCRdb's table is partial and in-frame only. Of 200,000 to 250,000 clones in the sample, 65% to 80% were seen once. This CDR3 is built from 14 residues. Germline V gives CDR1 MNHEY, CDR2 SMNVEV (reference sequence). The ends lost 3 bases at V and 13 bases at J; junction bases unmatched: 8. The TCR comes from a woman aged 40 to 55 with active or convalescent COVID-19. The chain carries TRBV27 and TRBJ1-6; 8 bases fit TRBD1. The sample consisted of peripheral blood. CDR3 sequence: CASSFGQGNSPLHF. The CDR3, as DNA: TGTGCCAGCAGTTTTGGACAGGGCAACTCCCCCCTCCACTTT.